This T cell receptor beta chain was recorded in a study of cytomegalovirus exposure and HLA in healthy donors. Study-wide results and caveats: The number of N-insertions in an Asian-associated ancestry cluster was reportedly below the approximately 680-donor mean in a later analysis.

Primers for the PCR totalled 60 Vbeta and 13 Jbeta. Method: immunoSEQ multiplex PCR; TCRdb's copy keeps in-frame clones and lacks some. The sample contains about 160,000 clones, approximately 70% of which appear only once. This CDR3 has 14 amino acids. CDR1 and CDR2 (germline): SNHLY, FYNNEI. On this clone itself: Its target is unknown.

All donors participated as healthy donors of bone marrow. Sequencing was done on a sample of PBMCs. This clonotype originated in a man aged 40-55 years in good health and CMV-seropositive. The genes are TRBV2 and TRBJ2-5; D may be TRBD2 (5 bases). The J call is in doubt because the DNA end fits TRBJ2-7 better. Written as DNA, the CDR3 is TGTGCCAGCAGCGCGGGTCGCCTTTTCTACGAGCAGTACTTC. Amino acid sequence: CASSAGRLFYEQYF.